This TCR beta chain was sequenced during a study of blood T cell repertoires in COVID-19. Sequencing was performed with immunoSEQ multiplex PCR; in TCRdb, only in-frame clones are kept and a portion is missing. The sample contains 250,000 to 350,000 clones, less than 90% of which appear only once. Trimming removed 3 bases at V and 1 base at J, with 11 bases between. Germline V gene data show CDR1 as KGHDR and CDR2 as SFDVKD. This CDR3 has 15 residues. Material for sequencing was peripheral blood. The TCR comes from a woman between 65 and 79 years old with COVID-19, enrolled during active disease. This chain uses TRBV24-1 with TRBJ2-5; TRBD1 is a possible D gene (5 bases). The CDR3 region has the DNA TGTGCCACCAGTGATCCCCAGACAGCCCAAGAGACCCAGTACTTC. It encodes CATSDPQTAQETQYF.